Presented here are 28 T cell receptor beta chains from one specimen sequenced in a study of Ad26.COV2.S vaccination and SARS-CoV-2 variants. Treatment of the sample: around 19 received Ad26.COV2.S at low or high dose, single or two shots; roughly five received placebo; per-sample allocation not given. Collection of samples fell on day 63 after the first vaccine or placebo injection. Profiled with immunoSEQ multiplex PCR; TCRdb holds only in-frame clones, not every one. The table includes 350,000 to 500,000 clones, 90% detected once. Sequenced material: peripheral blood, taken in a trial of Ad26.COV2.S vaccine versus placebo. All receptors derive from a person between 18 and 59 years old who received the Ad26.COV2.S COVID-19 vaccine or a placebo.

The chain combines TRBV28 with TRBJ2-1, with TRBD2 identical over 7 bases. Germline-derived CDR1 and CDR2 are MDHEN and SYDVKM. The CDR3 is 14 amino acids. Trimming cost V 6 bases and J 9 bases; bases outside gene matches: 11. The DNA for the CDR3 is TGTGCCAGCAGGGTTAGCGGGCAGTGGGGTGAGCAGTTCTTC. Translated, it gives CASRVSGQWGEQFF.

This sequence joins TRBV30 and TRBJ2-1, with TRBD2 matching over 10 bases. V dropped 4 bases and J dropped 7; count of bases not matched to a gene: 7. The CDR3 loop spans 14 amino acids. Germline V gene data show CDR1 as GTSNPN and CDR2 as SVGIG (reference sequence). The CDR3 protein is CAWKSGRAENEQFF. CDR3 bases: TGTGCCTGGAAGAGCGGGAGGGCCGAAAATGAGCAGTTCTTC. The variable domain in full, completed from reference TRBV30 and TRBJ2-1, reads SQTIHQWPATLVQPVGSPLSLECTVEGTSNPNLYWYRQAAGRGLQLLFYSVGIGQISSEVPQNLSASRPQDRQFILSSKKLLLSDSGFYLCAWKSGRAENEQFFGPGTRLTVL.

The chain uses TRBV20-1 and TRBJ1-1; a possible D gene is TRBD1 (5 bases). The V and J ends lost 7 bases and 1 base respectively, with 7 bases between them. Germline loops: CDR1 DFQATT, CDR2 SNEGSKA (reference sequence). The CDR3 totals 11 residues. This CDR3 is CSGTGNTEAFF. The CDR3 nucleotides read TGCAGTGGCACAGGGAACACTGAAGCTTTCTTT.

V is TRBV5-4 and J is TRBJ2-1; D is perhaps TRBD1 or TRBD2 (7 bases each). CDR1 is SGHNT and CDR2 is YYREEE in the germline V gene (reference sequence). The CDR3 is made up of 15 amino acids. Trimming pared 6 bases from V and 1 base from J, leaving 14 bases between. CDR3 DNA: TGTGCCAGCAAAGGGGGGGACAGATCCTACAATGAGCAGTTCTTC. This encodes CASKGGDRSYNEQFF.

The V and J genes are TRBV15 and TRBJ2-3; a possible D gene is TRBD2 (6 bases). The germline CDR1 and CDR2 sequences are LNHNV and YYDKDF (reference sequence). V lost 0 bases, J lost 2 bases, and 24 bases lay in between. CDR3 length equals 20 residues. CDR3 sequence (DNA): TGTGCCACCAGCAGAGATTTAACGGGAATGAAGCGGGCCCACACAGATACGCAGTATTTT. It specifies CATSRDLTGMKRAHTDTQYF.

The chain couples TRBV4-3 to TRBJ2-7, with D possibly TRBD1 on 5 matching bases. The CDR3 extends over 15 amino acids. Between the trimmed V and J ends, which lost 0 bases and 1 base, there was a span of 10 bases. CDR1 and CDR2 from the germline V gene are LGHNA and YSLEER. This CDR3 is CASSQDRGNSYEQYF. As DNA, the CDR3 is TGCGCCAGCAGCCAAGATAGGGGAAATTCCTACGAGCAGTACTTC.

This chain links TRBV7-2 with TRBJ2-1; 7 bases align to TRBD2. The V and J ends lost 5 bases and 9 bases, in that order; junction bases with no gene match: 10. From germline, CDR1 is SGHTA and CDR2 FQGNSA. This CDR3 has 14 residues. CDR3 in amino acids: CASSGRAGSGEQFF. As DNA, the CDR3 is TGTGCCAGCAGCGGGCGAGCGGGATCTGGTGAGCAGTTCTTC.

This clone was seen once. J is TRBJ2-5 and V is TRBV6-5; TRBD1 agrees at 8 bases. V trimming: 2 bases; J trimming: 5 bases; junction bases outside the gene matches: 10. The length of the CDR3 is 16 residues. The germline V gene encodes CDR1 MNHEY and CDR2 SVGAGI. CDR3 DNA sequence: TGTGCCAGCAGTTACCAGACAGGGGATCCGAGGGAGACCCAGTACTTC. The encoded protein is CASSYQTGDPRETQYF.

This chain connects TRBV9 to TRBJ2-7; D may be TRBD2 (6 bases). This CDR3 comprises 15 residues. Trimming took 4 bases from V and 3 from J, leaving 17 bases between them. Germline V gives CDR1 SGDLS, CDR2 YYNGEE. CDR3 in DNA: TGTGCCAGCAGCCAATCGGCCGGGAGTGACTACGAGCAGTACTTC. Translation gives CASSQSAGSDYEQYF.

The rearrangement joins TRBV5-1 to TRBJ1-3, with D unclear. Germline V gene data show CDR1 as SGHRS and CDR2 as YFSETQ. Trimming stripped 1 base from V and 0 bases from J, with 11 bases between. The CDR3 totals 16 residues. Here the CDR3 reads CASSLLPFTSGNTIYF. DNA for the CDR3: TGCGCCAGCAGCTTGTTGCCATTCACCTCTGGAAACACCATATATTTT. Full variable domain (outside the CDR3, taken from reference TRBV5-1 and TRBJ1-3): KAGVTQTPRYLIKTRGQQVTLSCSPISGHRSVSWYQQTPGQGLQFLFEYFSETQRNKGNFPGRFSGRQFSNSRSEMNVSTLELGDSALYLCASSLLPFTSGNTIYFGEGSWLTVV.

V usage is TRBV10-3 and J usage is TRBJ2-1; weak D call: TRBD1 (6 bases). The CDR3 contains 14 residues. Germline V gives CDR1 ENHRY, CDR2 SYGVKD. Trimming removed 10 bases at V and 5 bases at J, with 18 bases between. The CDR3 loop is CASLDSPSDNEQFF. The DNA of the CDR3 is TGTGCCAGCCTGGACAGCCCTTCCGACAATGAGCAGTTCTTC.

This clone was seen once. V is TRBV27 and J is TRBJ2-7; 12 bases are a match to TRBD1. Germline lookup yields CDR1 MNHEY and CDR2 SMNVEV (reference sequence). The J segment lost 3 bases and the V segment lost 6 bases, leaving 12 bases of the junction unmatched. The CDR3 runs 17 residues. CDR3 region: CASSLSPRDRGRYEQYF. The CDR3 DNA is TGTGCCAGCAGCCTATCTCCCAGGGACAGGGGGCGCTACGAGCAGTACTTC.

The chain couples TRBV4-2 to TRBJ2-1, with 7 bases identical to TRBD1. V lost 4 bases to trimming and J lost 3 bases; unmatched junction nucleotides: 9. The CDR3 covers 16 residues. Germline CDR1 and CDR2: LGHNA and YNFKEQ. This CDR3 is CASSRGTGQYYNEQFF. In DNA, the CDR3 is TGTGCCAGCAGCCGTGGAACGGGACAGTACTACAATGAGCAGTTCTTC.

The chain has TRBV30 and TRBJ2-1; D ambiguous. CDR3 length equals 14 residues. V shed 1 base and J shed 0 bases, with 7 bases lying between them. Germline CDR1 reads GTSNPN; CDR2 reads SVGIG (reference sequence). In DNA, the CDR3 is TGTGCCTGGAGTGGCATGAGCTCCTACAATGAGCAGTTCTTC. Amino acids: CAWSGMSSYNEQFF. The full variable domain, with the rest looked up from reference TRBV30 and TRBJ2-1, is SQTIHQWPATLVQPVGSPLSLECTVEGTSNPNLYWYRQAAGRGLQLLFYSVGIGQISSEVPQNLSASRPQDRQFILSSKKLLLSDSGFYLCAWSGMSSYNEQFFGPGTRLTVL.

V usage is TRBV4-3 and J usage is TRBJ2-5, with a tentative D call TRBD2 (6 bases). Germline assignment: CDR1 LGHNA and CDR2 YSLEER. The CDR3 has 15 amino acids. Trimming took off 2 bases at V and 5 bases at J, with 15 bases between the two ends. The CDR3 nucleotides are TGCGCCAGCAGCCAATCACCGGCCCGGGGGGAGACCCAGTACTTC. Its protein product is CASSQSPARGETQYF.

J is TRBJ1-5 and V is TRBV6-6, with D perhaps matching TRBD1 (5 bases). Trimming took off 9 bases at V and 2 bases at J, with 14 bases between the two ends. The CDR3 sequence is 14 residues long. From germline, CDR1 is MNHNY and CDR2 SVGAGI (reference sequence). CDR3 DNA sequence: TGTGCCAGTTCCGGGGCAGGAGGCAATCAGCCCCAGCATTTT. It specifies CASSGAGGNQPQHF.

The J gene is TRBJ2-7, the V gene TRBV7-2; D is perhaps TRBD2 (7 bases). Germline CDR1 is SGHTA and CDR2 is FQGNSA. The CDR3 loop spans 14 amino acids. V lost 3 bases and J lost 4, with 13 bases in between. CDR3 sequence reads: CASSLARGGYEQYF. The DNA of the CDR3 is TGTGCCAGCAGCTTGGCCAGGGGAGGGTACGAGCAGTACTTC.

This clone was detected only once. The CDR3 region is CASSIGHKETQYF. CDR3 coding DNA: TGTGCCAGTAGTATTGGTCACAAGGAGACGCAGTATTTT. This sequence joins TRBV19 and TRBJ2-3; D gene uncertain. V gave up 3 bases and J gave up 9 bases, with 13 bases separating them. Per the germline V gene, CDR1 is LNHDA and CDR2 is SQIVND (reference sequence). The CDR3 is 13 amino acids.

The chain is built from TRBV20-1 and TRBJ1-2, with 7 bases that match TRBD1. Germline CDR1 is DFQATT and CDR2 is SNEGSKA (reference sequence). Trimming took 3 bases from V and 4 from J; bases not matched to a gene: 2. This CDR3 has 12 amino acids. The CDR3 protein is CSASGDSYGYTF. In DNA, the CDR3 is TGCAGTGCTAGTGGGGACAGCTATGGCTACACCTTC.

The chain has TRBV5-4 and TRBJ1-1; D unclear. The V gene's germline CDR1 is SGHNT and CDR2 YYREEE (reference sequence). Trimming left V 0 bases short and J 0 bases short, with 6 bases between. The CDR3 runs 14 residues. In nucleotides, the CDR3 is TGTGCCAGCAGCTTGGATGGGGTGAACACTGAAGCTTTCTTT. This translates into CASSLDGVNTEAFF.

This chain joins TRBV5-1 and TRBJ2-5; weak D call: TRBD1 (6 bases). The CDR3 is made up of 11 amino acids. Germline CDR1 reads SGHRS; CDR2 reads YFSETQ. The V and J ends lost 0 bases and 12 bases respectively, with 9 bases between them. This chain's CDR3 is CASSLGTAKYF. The CDR3 DNA is TGCGCCAGCAGCTTGGGGACAGCCAAGTACTTC.

V gene TRBV4-1 combines with J gene TRBJ2-7, with TRBD2 matching 11 bases. J lost 2 bases, V lost 0 bases, and 6 bases had no gene match. The CDR3 runs to 17 residues. Germline V gene lookup returns CDR1 MGHRA and CDR2 YSYEKL. The CDR3 sequence: CASSQEIGLAGTYEQYF. The CDR3 DNA reads TGCGCCAGCAGCCAAGAAATAGGACTAGCGGGTACCTACGAGCAGTACTTC.

This chain links TRBV24-1 with TRBJ2-5, with D perhaps matching TRBD1 (7 bases). Deletions cut 3 bases from V and 5 bases from J, with 9 bases between. This CDR3 has 13 amino acids. Germline V lookup: CDR1 KGHDR, CDR2 SFDVKD. CDR3 DNA sequence: TGTGCCACCAGTGATCCAGGGGGGGAGACCCAGTACTTC. Protein: CATSDPGGETQYF.

The rearrangement joins TRBV4-3 to TRBJ2-3; maybe TRBD2 (5 bases). This CDR3 is built from 13 residues. Trimming stripped 4 bases from V and 7 bases from J, with 12 bases between. Germline CDR1 and CDR2: LGHNA and YSLEER. The CDR3: CASSRASKHTQYF. CDR3 DNA: TGCGCCAGCAGCCGAGCTAGCAAACATACGCAGTATTTT.

The CDR3 coding sequence is TGTGCCAGCAGTGTGGCTGGAGCTATAGGCTACACCTTC. This encodes CASSVAGAIGYTF. The chain combines TRBV2 with TRBJ1-2; D is undetermined. This CDR3 has 13 amino acids. Trimming cost V 4 bases and J 8 bases, with 14 bases left between them. Germline V gives CDR1 SNHLY, CDR2 FYNNEI.

The rearrangement uses TRBV6-5 and TRBJ1-1; D gene unclear. CDR1 is MNHEY and CDR2 is SVGAGI in the germline V gene. The CDR3 is 13 amino acids. V lost 5 bases and J 3 bases, leaving 10 bases between the germline ends. The CDR3 region has the DNA TGTGCCAGCAGTCCCAACACGGACACTGAAGCTTTCTTT. It encodes CASSPNTDTEAFF.

The chain uses TRBV19 and TRBJ2-7, with 9 bases identical to TRBD2. With 5 bases clipped from V and 0 bases from J, the junction kept 2 bases outside the gene matches. Germline V gives CDR1 LNHDA, CDR2 SQIVND (reference sequence). The CDR3 is 14 amino acids. The CDR3 region is CASSHSGSSYEQYF. The CDR3, as DNA: TGTGCCAGTAGTCATAGCGGGAGCTCCTACGAGCAGTACTTC.

The V gene is TRBV25-1, the J gene TRBJ1-6, with 10 bases identical to TRBD1. Germline CDR1 and CDR2: MGHDK and SYGVNS. This CDR3 spans 16 amino acids. V lost 4 bases to trimming and J lost 7 bases; unmatched junction nucleotides: 7. The DNA of the CDR3 is TGTGCCAGCAGTGTGGGGACAGGGGTGGGGAATTCACCCCTCCACTTT. Residues: CASSVGTGVGNSPLHF.